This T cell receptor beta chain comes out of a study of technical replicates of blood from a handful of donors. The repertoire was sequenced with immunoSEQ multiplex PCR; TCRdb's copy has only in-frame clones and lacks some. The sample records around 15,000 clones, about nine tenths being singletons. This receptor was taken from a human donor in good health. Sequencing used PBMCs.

DNA for the CDR3: TGTGCCAGCTCAGGGTATTCTGGAAACACCATATATTTT. The encoded protein is CASSGYSGNTIYF. This chain connects TRBV28 to TRBJ1-3, with D tentatively TRBD1 (5 bases). The CDR3 contains 13 residues. V was shortened by 8 bases and J by 1 base, with 9 bases between the two germline ends. Germline values: CDR1 MDHEN, CDR2 SYDVKM.